What follows is one TCR beta chain and its context. Only in-frame clones appear in the TCRdb table, and some are missing; sequencing was by immunoSEQ multiplex PCR. The sample has over 100,000 clones, 85% to 90% seen once. CDR1 GTSNPN and CDR2 SVGIG come from the germline V gene (reference sequence). This CDR3 comprises 12 residues. The V and J ends lost 7 bases and 6 bases respectively, with 10 bases between them. The data derive from a study of blood T cell repertoires in COVID-19. For the study at large: Material from acute and convalescent COVID-19 was sourced from the United States, Italy and Spain. PBMCs, B-cell-depleted T cells, or T cells provided the cDNA or gDNA that made up the material.

Seattle's cohort entered during active infection and was followed longitudinally. J is TRBJ1-6 and V is TRBV30, with D unclear. The clonotype comes from a man aged 60 to 75 with COVID-19, enrolled during active disease. The specimen was peripheral blood. The CDR3 loop reads CASGLTNSPLHF. For the CDR3, the DNA is TGTGCCTCCGGACTGACTAATTCACCCCTCCACTTT.